A single sample gave rise to the 8 T cell receptor beta chains below, sequenced in a study of control samples from healthy donors and cancer patients. Measured with immunoSEQ multiplex PCR; TCRdb has only the in-frame clones, and not every one. The table lists under 30,000 clones, around 85% of them singletons, with 6.5% to 8% in the top ten. Specimen: PBMCs. The source of these receptors is a woman between 55 and 75 years old with head and neck cancer.

The rearrangement links TRBV4-2 to TRBJ2-2; no definite D call. V was shortened by 0 bases and J by 2 bases, with 10 bases between the two germline ends. This CDR3 has 16 residues. The germline V gene has CDR1 LGHNA and CDR2 YNFKEQ. The chain's CDR3 is CASSQEPRINTGELFF. In DNA form, the CDR3 reads TGTGCCAGCAGCCAAGAGCCACGTATCAACACCGGGGAGCTGTTTTTT.

The chain combines TRBV5-8 with TRBJ2-1; D perhaps matches TRBD2 (6 bases). The CDR3 is 15 residues long. The V gene's germline CDR1 is SGHTS and CDR2 YDEGEE. The germline V and J ends were trimmed by 4 bases and 6 bases, with 17 bases remaining between them. CDR3 DNA: TGTGCCAGCAGCATTAGCGGAGGGAGCAGCAATGAGCAGTTCTTC. Its translation is CASSISGGSSNEQFF. The full variable domain, completed using reference TRBV5-8 and TRBJ2-1, is EAGVTQSPTHLIKTRGQQATLRCSPISGHTSVYWYQQALGLGLQFLLWYDEGEERNRGNFPPRFSGRQFPNYSSELNVNALELEDSALYLCASSISGGSSNEQFFGPGTRLTVL.

Concerning this clone itself: Sequence at one end of the junction differs from germline and may be a read error. The CDR3, as DNA: TGCAGCGTGGAAGGAACCTATGGCTACACCTTC. It translates to CSVEGTYGYTF. The V gene is TRBV29-1, the J gene TRBJ1-2, with D unresolved. Germline CDR1 is SQVTM and CDR2 is ANQGSEA. CDR3 length: 11 amino acids.

V gene TRBV5-6 combines with J gene TRBJ1-2; tentatively, D is TRBD1 (5 bases). Germline CDR1 reads SGHDT; CDR2 reads YYEEEE. This CDR3 region has 15 residues. V dropped 1 base and J dropped 4 bases, with 14 bases sitting between them. The DNA for the CDR3 is TGTGCCAGCAGCTTGAGGGGCCCCCTGTCCTATGGCTACACCTTC. Translation: CASSLRGPLSYGYTF.

This clone has just a few counts. This chain links TRBV6-1 with TRBJ2-7; D may correspond to TRBD1 or TRBD2 (5 bases each). The CDR3 is 15 residues long. Trimming took off 1 base at V and 5 bases at J, with 15 bases between the two ends. From germline, CDR1 is MNHNS and CDR2 SASEGT. Here the CDR3 DNA reads TGTGCCAGCAGTGAAGGTGGTAAGGGGAGCGACGAGCAGTACTTC. Protein: CASSEGGKGSDEQYF.

This chain links TRBV5-1 with TRBJ2-7; D possibly corresponds to TRBD2 (5 bases). The CDR3 has 14 amino acids. V was pared by 0 bases and J by 7 bases, with 14 bases between. CDR1 and CDR2 from the germline V gene are SGHRS and YFSETQ. The CDR3 sequence is CASSLELVSREQYF. In DNA form, the CDR3 reads TGCGCCAGCAGCTTGGAACTAGTCTCACGGGAGCAGTACTTC.

This rearrangement joins TRBV12-3 or TRBV12-4 to TRBJ1-5; perhaps TRBD1 as D (6 bases). Trimming took 6 bases from V and 7 from J, leaving 13 bases between them. The CDR3 runs to 13 residues. The CDR3 DNA sequence: TGTGCCAGCAGAGGGGGGTTAGCGCAGCCCCAGCATTTT. Residues: CASRGGLAQPQHF.

The chain recombines TRBV4-1 with TRBJ1-2; TRBD1 agrees at 7 bases. Trimming removed 0 bases from V and 6 bases from J; junction bases left unmatched: 10. Germline V lookup: CDR1 MGHRA, CDR2 YSYEKL. This CDR3 is 16 amino acids long. CDR3 sequence (DNA): TGCGCCAGCAGCCAAGAGGGGAGGGGGCACTCGAATGGCTACACCTTC. Translating it yields CASSQEGRGHSNGYTF.